This TCR beta chain was identified in a study of cytomegalovirus exposure and HLA in healthy donors. Use of 60 Vbeta and 13 Jbeta primers characterized the PCR. TCRdb's table, derived via immunoSEQ multiplex PCR, lists solely in-frame clones and lacks some. Altogether 200,000 or so clones are present, about 83% being singletons, with the ten largest covering 6%. Study-wide results and caveats: Confirmation was obtained in vitro that a few CMV-associated chains are specific for CMV antigens. DRB1 showed the most TCR associations and HLA-C the fewest in a later analysis, as rates varied by HLA locus. Prior analysis indicated that the majority of TCR beta V segments exhibited productivity approximately 87% or approximately 30% of the time. Donors were assumed by presence/absence analyses to have roughly uniform sequencing depth.

Concerning this clone itself: What it binds is unknown.

Trimming stripped 6 bases from V and 2 bases from J, with 13 bases between. The CDR3 has 15 residues. The germline gives CDR1 MNHEY, CDR2 SMNVEV (reference sequence). This TCR was recovered from a young woman in good health and CMV-seropositive. Input material: PBMCs. V is TRBV27 and J is TRBJ1-4, with D unclear. The CDR3 DNA reads TGTGCCAGCAGCCTTGAATCAGATACTAATGAAAAACTGTTTTTT. Its translation is CASSLESDTNEKLFF.